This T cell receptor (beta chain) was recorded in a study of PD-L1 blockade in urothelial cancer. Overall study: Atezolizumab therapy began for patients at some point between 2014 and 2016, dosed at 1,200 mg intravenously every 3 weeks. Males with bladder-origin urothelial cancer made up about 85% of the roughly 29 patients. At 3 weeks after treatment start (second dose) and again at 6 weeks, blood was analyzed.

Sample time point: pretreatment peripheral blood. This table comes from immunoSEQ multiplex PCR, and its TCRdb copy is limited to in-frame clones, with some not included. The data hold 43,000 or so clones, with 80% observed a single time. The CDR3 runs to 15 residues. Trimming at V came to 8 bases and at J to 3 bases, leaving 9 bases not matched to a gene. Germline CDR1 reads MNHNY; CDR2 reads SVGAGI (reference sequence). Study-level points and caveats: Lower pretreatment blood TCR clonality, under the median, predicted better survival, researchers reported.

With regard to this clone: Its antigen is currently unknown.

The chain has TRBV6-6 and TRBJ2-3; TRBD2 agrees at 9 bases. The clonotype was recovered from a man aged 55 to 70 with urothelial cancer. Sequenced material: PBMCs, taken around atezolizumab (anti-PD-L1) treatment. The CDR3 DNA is TGTGCCAGCGCGATAGCGGGAGCAGGAACAGATACGCAGTATTTT. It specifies CASAIAGAGTDTQYF.